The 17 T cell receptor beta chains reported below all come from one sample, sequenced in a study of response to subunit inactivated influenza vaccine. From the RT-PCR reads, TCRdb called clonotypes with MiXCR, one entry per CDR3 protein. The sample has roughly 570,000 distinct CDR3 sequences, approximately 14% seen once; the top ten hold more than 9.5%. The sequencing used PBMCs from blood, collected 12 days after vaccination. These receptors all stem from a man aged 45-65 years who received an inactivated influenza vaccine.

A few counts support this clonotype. In nucleotides, the CDR3 is TGCGCCAGCAGCTTGACATCGAACACCGGGGAGCTGTTTTTT. Amino acids: CASSLTSNTGELFF. The chain recombines TRBV5-1 with TRBJ2-2, with D uncertain. CDR3 size: 14 residues. Deletions cut 1 base from V and 0 bases from J, with 4 bases between. Germline CDR1 and CDR2: SGHRS and YFSETQ.

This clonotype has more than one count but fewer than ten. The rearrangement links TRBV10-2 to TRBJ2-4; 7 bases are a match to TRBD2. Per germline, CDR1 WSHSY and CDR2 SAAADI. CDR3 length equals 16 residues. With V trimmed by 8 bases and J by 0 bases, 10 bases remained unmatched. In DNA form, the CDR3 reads TGCGCCAGCGGCGGCGGCGGGGGTATAGCCAAAAACATTCAGTACTTC. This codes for CASGGGGGIAKNIQYF.

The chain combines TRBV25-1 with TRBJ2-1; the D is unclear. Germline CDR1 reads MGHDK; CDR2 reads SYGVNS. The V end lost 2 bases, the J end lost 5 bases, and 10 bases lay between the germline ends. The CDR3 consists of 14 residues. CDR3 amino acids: CASSERWADNEQFF. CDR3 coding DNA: TGTGCCAGCAGTGAAAGATGGGCCGACAATGAGCAGTTCTTC.

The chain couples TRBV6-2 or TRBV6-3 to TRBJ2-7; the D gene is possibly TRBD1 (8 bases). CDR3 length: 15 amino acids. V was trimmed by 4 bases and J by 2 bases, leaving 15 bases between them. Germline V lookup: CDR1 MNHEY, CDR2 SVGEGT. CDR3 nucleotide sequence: TGTGCCAGCAGTTTCCGACAGGGGACTACCTACGAGCAGTACTTC. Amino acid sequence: CASSFRQGTTYEQYF.

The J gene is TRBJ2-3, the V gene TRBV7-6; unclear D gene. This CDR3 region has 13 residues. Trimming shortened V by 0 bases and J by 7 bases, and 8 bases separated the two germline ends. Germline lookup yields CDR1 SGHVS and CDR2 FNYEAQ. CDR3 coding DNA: TGTGCCAGCAGCTTAGCCGTTAGTCATACGCAGTATTTT. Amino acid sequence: CASSLAVSHTQYF.

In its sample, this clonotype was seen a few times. CDR3 amino acids: CASSLDAWVSGNTIYF. The CDR3 coding sequence is TGCGCCAGCAGCTTGGATGCTTGGGTCTCTGGAAACACCATATATTTT. The rearrangement uses TRBV5-1 and TRBJ1-3; no definite D call. Germline values: CDR1 SGHRS, CDR2 YFSETQ. V was cut by 0 bases and J by 0 bases, with 10 bases left in between. The CDR3 sequence is 16 residues long.

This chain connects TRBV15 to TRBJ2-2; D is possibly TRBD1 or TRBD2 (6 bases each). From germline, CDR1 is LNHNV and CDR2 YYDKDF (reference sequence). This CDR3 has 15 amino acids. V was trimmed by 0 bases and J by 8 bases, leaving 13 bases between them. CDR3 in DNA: TGTGCCACCAGCAGAGATGAAGGGGGGTCAGGGGAGCTGTTTTTT. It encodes CATSRDEGGSGELFF.

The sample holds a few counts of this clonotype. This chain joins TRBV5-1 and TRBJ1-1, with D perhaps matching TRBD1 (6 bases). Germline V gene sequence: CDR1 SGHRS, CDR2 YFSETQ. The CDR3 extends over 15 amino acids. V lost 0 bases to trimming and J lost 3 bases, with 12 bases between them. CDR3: CASSLAGWGHTEAFF. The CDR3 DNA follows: TGCGCCAGCAGCTTGGCCGGGTGGGGGCACACTGAAGCTTTCTTT.

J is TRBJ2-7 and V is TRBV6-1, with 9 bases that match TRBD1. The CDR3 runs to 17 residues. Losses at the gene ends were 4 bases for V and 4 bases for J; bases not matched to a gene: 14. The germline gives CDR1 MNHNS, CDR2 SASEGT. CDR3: CASSVRQGGPPGYEQYF. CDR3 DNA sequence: TGTGCCAGCAGTGTCCGACAGGGGGGACCCCCTGGTTACGAGCAGTACTTC.

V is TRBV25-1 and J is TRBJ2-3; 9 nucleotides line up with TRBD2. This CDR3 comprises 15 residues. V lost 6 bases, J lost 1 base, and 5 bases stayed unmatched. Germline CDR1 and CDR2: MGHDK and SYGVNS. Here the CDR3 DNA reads TGTGCCAGCAGGGATAGCGGGAGAGGCACAGATACGCAGTATTTT. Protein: CASRDSGRGTDTQYF.

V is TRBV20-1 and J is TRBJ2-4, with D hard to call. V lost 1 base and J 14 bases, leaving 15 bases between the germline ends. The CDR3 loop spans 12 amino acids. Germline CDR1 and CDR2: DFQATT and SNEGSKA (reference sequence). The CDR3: CSARVHRGSEYF. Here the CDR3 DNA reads TGCAGTGCTAGAGTCCATCGAGGTTCGGAGTACTTC.

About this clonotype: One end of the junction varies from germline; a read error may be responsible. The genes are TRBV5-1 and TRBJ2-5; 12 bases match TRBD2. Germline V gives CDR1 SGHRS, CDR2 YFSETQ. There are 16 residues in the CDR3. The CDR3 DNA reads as TGCGCCACCAGCCAAAGCCTAGCGGGAGGGCAAGAGACCCAGTACTTC. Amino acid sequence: CATSQSLAGGQETQYF.

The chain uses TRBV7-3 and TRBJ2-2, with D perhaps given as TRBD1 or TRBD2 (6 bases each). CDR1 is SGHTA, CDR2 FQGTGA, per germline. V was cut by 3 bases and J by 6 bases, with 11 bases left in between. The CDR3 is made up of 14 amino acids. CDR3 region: CASSFKGGSGELFF. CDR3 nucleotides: TGTGCCAGCAGCTTTAAAGGGGGGTCCGGGGAGCTGTTTTTT.

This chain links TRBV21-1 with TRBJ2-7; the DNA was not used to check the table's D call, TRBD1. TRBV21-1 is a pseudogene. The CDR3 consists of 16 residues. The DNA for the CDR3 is TGTGCCAGCAGCAAACCGGGACAGGGGCCTACCTACGAGCAGTACTTC. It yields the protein CASSKPGQGPTYEQYF.

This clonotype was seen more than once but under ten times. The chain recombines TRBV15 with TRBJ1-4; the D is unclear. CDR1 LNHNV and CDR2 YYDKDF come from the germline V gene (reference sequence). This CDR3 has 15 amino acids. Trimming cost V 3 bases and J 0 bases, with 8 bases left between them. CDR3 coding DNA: TGTGCCACCAGCAGGAAAACTGCAACTAATGAAAAACTGTTTTTT. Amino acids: CATSRKTATNEKLFF.

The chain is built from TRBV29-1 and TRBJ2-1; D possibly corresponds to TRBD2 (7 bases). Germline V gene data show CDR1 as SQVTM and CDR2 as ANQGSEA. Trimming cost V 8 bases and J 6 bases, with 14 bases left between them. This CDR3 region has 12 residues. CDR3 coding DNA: TGCAGCTCCTGGAGGGGGGGCAATGAGCAGTTCTTC. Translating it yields CSSWRGGNEQFF.

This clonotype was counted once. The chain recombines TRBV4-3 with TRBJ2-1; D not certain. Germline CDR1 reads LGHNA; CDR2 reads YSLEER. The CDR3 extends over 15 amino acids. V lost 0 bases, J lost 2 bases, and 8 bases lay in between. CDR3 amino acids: CASSQDGSPYNEQFF. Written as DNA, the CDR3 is TGCGCCAGCAGCCAAGATGGGTCCCCCTACAATGAGCAGTTCTTC.